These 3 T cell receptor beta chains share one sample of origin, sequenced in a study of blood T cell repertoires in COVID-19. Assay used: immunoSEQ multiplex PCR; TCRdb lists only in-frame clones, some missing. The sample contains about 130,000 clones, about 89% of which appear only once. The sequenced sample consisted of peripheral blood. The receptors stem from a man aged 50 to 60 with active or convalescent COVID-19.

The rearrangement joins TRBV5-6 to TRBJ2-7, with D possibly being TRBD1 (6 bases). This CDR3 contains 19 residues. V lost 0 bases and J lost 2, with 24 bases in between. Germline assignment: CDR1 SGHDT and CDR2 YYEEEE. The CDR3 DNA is TGTGCCAGCAGCTTGGTCTTAACCGCCTACGGGACACCCACCTACGAGCAGTACTTC. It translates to CASSLVLTAYGTPTYEQYF.

CDR3 loop: CASRDRGPFQPQHF. CDR3 sequence (DNA): TGTGCCAGCAGGGACAGGGGGCCGTTTCAGCCCCAGCATTTT. The chain couples TRBV6-5 to TRBJ1-5; TRBD1 agrees at 11 bases. The CDR3 covers 14 residues. Germline lookup yields CDR1 MNHEY and CDR2 SVGAGI. V gave up 6 bases and J gave up 6 bases; unmatched junction bases: 4.

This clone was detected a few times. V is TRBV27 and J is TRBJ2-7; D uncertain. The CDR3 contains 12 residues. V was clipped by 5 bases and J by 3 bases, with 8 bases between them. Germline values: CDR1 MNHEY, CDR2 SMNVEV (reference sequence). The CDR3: CASSTNRYEQYF. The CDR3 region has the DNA TGTGCCAGCAGTACAAACCGCTACGAGCAGTACTTC.